This entry lists 20 T cell receptor beta chains sequenced from one sample in a study of CXCR3-negative and CXCR3-positive naive CD8 T cells. No antigen has been assigned to these receptors. Libraries of TRB cDNA were made by 5' RACE and carried UMIs. TCRdb reworked the 5' RACE reads into one entry per CDR3 protein, no DNA. The sample shows over 55,000 distinct CDR3 sequences, and over 4% sits with its ten largest clones. Study-wide results and limits: TRB CDR3s of CXCR3-positive naive cells were more hydrophobic than those of CXCR3-negative naive cells.

Sequenced material: naive CXCR3+ CD8+ T cells from blood. Subset reported: CD45RO-CCR7+CD27+CD95- naive CD8+ T cells expressing CXCR3 (TNR3+). The receptors derive from a human donor in good health. Some clones in this sample may be carry-over from other donors' samples.

The rearrangement uses TRBV19 and TRBJ2-1; TCRdb gives TRBD1 as the D gene, but with no DNA this cannot be confirmed. The germline V gene encodes CDR1 LNHDA and CDR2 SQIVND (reference sequence). CDR3 length equals 15 residues. Here the CDR3 reads CASRLTVSSYNEQFF.

This chain joins TRBV28 and TRBJ1-4; TCRdb returns TRBD1, unconfirmable since there is no DNA. The germline V gene encodes CDR1 MDHEN and CDR2 SYDVKM. This CDR3 contains 13 residues. CDR3 residues: CASTPGGIGKLFF. The whole variable domain, remainder taken from reference TRBV28 and TRBJ1-4, is DVKVTQSSRYLVKRTGEKVFLECVQDMDHENMFWYRQDPGLGLRLIYFSYDVKMKEKGDIPEGYSVSREKKERFSLILESASTNQTSMYLCASTPGGIGKLFFGSGTQLSVL.

V usage is TRBV7-9 and J usage is TRBJ2-4. CDR3 length: 13 amino acids. The V gene's germline CDR1 is SEHNR and CDR2 FQNEAQ (reference sequence). The CDR3 sequence is CASLDVGKNIQYF.

This rearrangement joins TRBV6-6 to TRBJ2-3; TCRdb lists TRBD1, though no DNA is available to test this call. Germline CDR1 MNHNY, CDR2 SVGAGI (reference sequence). This CDR3 has 16 residues. CDR3 sequence: CASSYSTGATTDTQYF.

The chain uses TRBV11-3 and TRBJ2-1. There are 13 residues in the CDR3. Germline CDR1 SGHNT, CDR2 YENEEA. CDR3 amino acids: CASSLVSPGEQFF.

The chain has TRBV10-1 and TRBJ1-1. This CDR3 contains 13 residues. The germline V gene has CDR1 WNHNN and CDR2 SYGVQD (reference sequence). CDR3: CASSTIGTTEAFF.

The chain uses TRBV29-1 and TRBJ2-7; TCRdb's D gene call, TRBD1, goes unchecked for lack of DNA. There are 14 residues in the CDR3. The V gene's germline CDR1 is SQVTM and CDR2 ANQGSEA. CDR3 sequence: CSVPGQGISYEQYF.

The chain has TRBV5-5 and TRBJ2-7. CDR1 SGHKS and CDR2 YYEKEE come from the germline V gene (reference sequence). The CDR3 is 12 residues long. The CDR3 loop is CASTDRSYEQYF. Full variable domain (rest looked up from reference TRBV5-5 and TRBJ2-7): DAGVTQSPTHLIKTRGQQVTLRCSPISGHKSVSWYQQVLGQGPQFIFQYYEKEERGRGNFPDRFSARQFPNYSSELNVNALLLGDSALYLCASTDRSYEQYFGPGTRLTVT.

The chain is built from TRBV10-3 and TRBJ2-7; TCRdb lists TRBD1, though no DNA is available to test this call. This CDR3 spans 15 amino acids. Per germline, CDR1 ENHRY and CDR2 SYGVKD. CDR3 protein: CAISENRETNYEQYF.

This chain connects TRBV28 to TRBJ1-1. Germline CDR1 MDHEN, CDR2 SYDVKM. The CDR3 has 16 residues. The CDR3 loop reads CASSSLDPSWGTEAFF.

The chain uses TRBV14 and TRBJ2-2. Germline assignment: CDR1 SGHDN and CDR2 FVKESK. CDR3 length: 16 amino acids. The CDR3 here is CASSQDFLINTGELFF.

The CDR3 reads CSVDKPTLTVTAEQFF. The rearrangement links TRBV29-1 to TRBJ2-1; TCRdb's D gene call, TRBD1, goes unchecked for lack of DNA. This CDR3 comprises 16 residues. Germline V lookup: CDR1 SQVTM, CDR2 ANQGSEA.

J is TRBJ2-7 and V is TRBV29-1; TCRdb gives TRBD1 as the D gene, but with no DNA this cannot be confirmed. This CDR3 contains 13 residues. Germline V gives CDR1 SQVTM, CDR2 ANQGSEA. CDR3: CSVGDRAAYEQYF.

The chain carries TRBV11-3 and TRBJ2-2; TCRdb lists TRBD1, though no DNA is available to test this call. The CDR3 is 16 amino acids. Germline V lookup: CDR1 SGHNT, CDR2 YENEEA. The CDR3 here is CASSSREGATTGELFF.

The CDR3 reads CASAATRTGGPLTDTQYF. The rearrangement links TRBV7-9 to TRBJ2-3; the TCRdb D gene call, TRBD1, has no DNA to confirm it. The CDR3 runs to 18 residues. The germline V gene encodes CDR1 SEHNR and CDR2 FQNEAQ (reference sequence).

The rearrangement joins TRBV6-2 or TRBV6-3 to TRBJ2-2. This CDR3 has 16 amino acids. The V gene's germline CDR1 is MNHEY and CDR2 SVGEGT. CDR3 in amino acids: CASLTDDNPNTGELFF.

The gene calls are TRBV2 and TRBJ2-7; TCRdb picks TRBD1, but there is no DNA to check that call. The CDR3 length is 11 residues. Germline CDR1 SNHLY, CDR2 FYNNEI. The CDR3 loop reads CASRGDYEQYF.

The chain recombines TRBV4-3 with TRBJ2-7. The V gene's germline CDR1 is LGHNA and CDR2 YSLEER. This CDR3 comprises 12 residues. The CDR3 spells CASSHNSLEQYF.

The rearrangement uses TRBV29-1 and TRBJ2-7; TCRdb's D call, TRBD1, is unchecked because there is no DNA. The CDR3 is made up of 13 amino acids. The germline CDR1 and CDR2 sequences are SQVTM and ANQGSEA. This CDR3 reads CSVEVGEAYEQYF.

CDR3 sequence: CSVERGIEQFF. The genes are TRBV29-1 and TRBJ2-1; TCRdb lists TRBD1, though no DNA is available to test this call. This CDR3 has 11 amino acids. Germline CDR1 reads SQVTM; CDR2 reads ANQGSEA.